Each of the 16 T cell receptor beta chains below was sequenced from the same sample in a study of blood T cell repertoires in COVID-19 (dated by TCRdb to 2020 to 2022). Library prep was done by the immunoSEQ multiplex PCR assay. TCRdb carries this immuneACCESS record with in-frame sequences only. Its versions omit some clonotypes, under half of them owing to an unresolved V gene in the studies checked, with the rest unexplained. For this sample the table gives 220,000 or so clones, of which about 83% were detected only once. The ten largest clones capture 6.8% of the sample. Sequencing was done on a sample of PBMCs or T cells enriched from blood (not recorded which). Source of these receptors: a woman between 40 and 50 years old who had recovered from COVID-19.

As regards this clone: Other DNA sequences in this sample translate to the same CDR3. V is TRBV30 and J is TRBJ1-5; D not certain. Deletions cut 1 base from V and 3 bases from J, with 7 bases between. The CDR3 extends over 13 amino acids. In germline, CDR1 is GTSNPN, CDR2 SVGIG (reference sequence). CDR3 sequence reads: CAWSEDNNQPQHF. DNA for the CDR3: TGTGCCTGGAGTGAAGACAACAATCAGCCCCAGCATTTT.

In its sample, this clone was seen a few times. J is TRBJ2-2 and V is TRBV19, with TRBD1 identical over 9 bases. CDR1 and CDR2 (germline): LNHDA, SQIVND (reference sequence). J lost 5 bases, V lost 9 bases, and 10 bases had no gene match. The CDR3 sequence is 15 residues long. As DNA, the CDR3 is TGTGCCAGCTATTCCGGGACAGGGTTAACCGGGGAGCTGTTTTTT. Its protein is CASYSGTGLTGELFF.

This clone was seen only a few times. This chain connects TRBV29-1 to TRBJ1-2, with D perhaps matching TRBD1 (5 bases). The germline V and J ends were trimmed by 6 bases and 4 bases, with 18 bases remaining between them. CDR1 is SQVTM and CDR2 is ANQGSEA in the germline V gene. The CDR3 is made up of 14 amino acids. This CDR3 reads CSVISDRNLYGYTF. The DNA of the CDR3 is TGCAGCGTAATCTCAGACAGAAATCTCTATGGCTACACCTTC.

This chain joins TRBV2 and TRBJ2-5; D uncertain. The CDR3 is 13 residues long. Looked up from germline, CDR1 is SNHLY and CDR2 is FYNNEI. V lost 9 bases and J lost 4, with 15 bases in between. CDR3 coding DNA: TGTGCCAGTAGGTTGCGGCCCACAGAGACCCAGTACTTC. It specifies CASRLRPTETQYF. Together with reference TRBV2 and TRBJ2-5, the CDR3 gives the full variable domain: EPEVTQTPSHQVTQMGQEVILRCVPISNHLYFYWYRQILGQKVEFLVSFYNNEISEKSEIFDDQFSVERPDGSNFTLKIRSTKLEDSAMYFCASRLRPTETQYFGPGTRLLVL.

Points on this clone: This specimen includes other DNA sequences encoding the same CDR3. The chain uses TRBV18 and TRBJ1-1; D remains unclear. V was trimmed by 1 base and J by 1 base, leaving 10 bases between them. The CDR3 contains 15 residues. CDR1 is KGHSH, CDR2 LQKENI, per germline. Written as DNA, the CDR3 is TGTGCCAGCTCACCACTTTTAACGGGGAACACTGAAGCTTTCTTT. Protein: CASSPLLTGNTEAFF.

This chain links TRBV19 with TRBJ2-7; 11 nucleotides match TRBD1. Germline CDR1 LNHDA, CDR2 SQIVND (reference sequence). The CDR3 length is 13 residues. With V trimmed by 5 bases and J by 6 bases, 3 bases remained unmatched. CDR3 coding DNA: TGTGCCAGTAGTTGGGACAGGGGGAGCGAGCAGTACTTC. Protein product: CASSWDRGSEQYF.

This CDR3 is CASSLGTSGNNEQFF. DNA for the CDR3: TGTGCCAGCAGCCTCGGGACTAGCGGAAACAATGAGCAGTTCTTC. The V gene is TRBV3-1 (or the pseudogene TRBV3-2), the J gene TRBJ2-1; 11 nucleotides line up with TRBD2. Looked up from germline, CDR1 is LGHDT and CDR2 is YNNKEL (reference sequence). The CDR3 has 15 residues. After removal of 4 bases from V and 5 bases from J, the junction contained 4 bases not matched to a gene.

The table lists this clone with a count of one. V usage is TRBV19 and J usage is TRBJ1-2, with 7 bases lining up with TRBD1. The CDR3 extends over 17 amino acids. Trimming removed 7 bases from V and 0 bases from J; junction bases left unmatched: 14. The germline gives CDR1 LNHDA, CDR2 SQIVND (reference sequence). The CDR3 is CASNEPGTVGANYGYTF. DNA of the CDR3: TGTGCCAGTAACGAGCCCGGGACAGTGGGAGCTAACTATGGCTACACCTTC.

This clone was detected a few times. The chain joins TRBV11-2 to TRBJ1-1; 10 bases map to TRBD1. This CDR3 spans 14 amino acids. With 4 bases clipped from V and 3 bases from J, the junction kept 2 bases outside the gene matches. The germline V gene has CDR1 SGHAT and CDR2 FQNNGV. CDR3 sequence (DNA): TGTGCCAGCAGCTATGGACAGGGGGACACTGAAGCTTTCTTT. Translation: CASSYGQGDTEAFF.

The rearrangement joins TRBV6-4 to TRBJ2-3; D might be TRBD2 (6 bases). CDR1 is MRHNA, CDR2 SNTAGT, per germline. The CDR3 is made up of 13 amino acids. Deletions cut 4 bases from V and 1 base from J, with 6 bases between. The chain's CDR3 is CASSASGTDTQYF. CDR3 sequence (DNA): TGTGCCAGCAGTGCTAGCGGCACAGATACGCAGTATTTT.

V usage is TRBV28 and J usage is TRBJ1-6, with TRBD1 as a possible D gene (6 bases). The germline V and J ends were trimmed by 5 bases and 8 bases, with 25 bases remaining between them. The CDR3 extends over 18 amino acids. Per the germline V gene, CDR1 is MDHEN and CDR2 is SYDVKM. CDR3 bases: TGTGCCAGCAGTGGGAGGGACACCTATCTAACGGGGGATTCACCCCTCCACTTT. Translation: CASSGRDTYLTGDSPLHF.

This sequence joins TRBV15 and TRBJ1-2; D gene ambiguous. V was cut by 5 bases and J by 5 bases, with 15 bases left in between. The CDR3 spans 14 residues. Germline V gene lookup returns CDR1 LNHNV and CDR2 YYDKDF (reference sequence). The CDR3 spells CATSPRGSRYGYTF. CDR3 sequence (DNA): TGTGCCACCAGCCCTCGCGGGTCGCGGTATGGCTACACCTTC.

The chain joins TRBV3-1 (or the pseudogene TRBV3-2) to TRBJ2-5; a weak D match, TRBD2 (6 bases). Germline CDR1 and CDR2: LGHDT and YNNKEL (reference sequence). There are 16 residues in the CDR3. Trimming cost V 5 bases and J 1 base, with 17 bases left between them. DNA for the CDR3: TGTGCCAGCAGCGGTTATAGCGGAGGAGTCCAAGAGACCCAGTACTTC. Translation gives CASSGYSGGVQETQYF.

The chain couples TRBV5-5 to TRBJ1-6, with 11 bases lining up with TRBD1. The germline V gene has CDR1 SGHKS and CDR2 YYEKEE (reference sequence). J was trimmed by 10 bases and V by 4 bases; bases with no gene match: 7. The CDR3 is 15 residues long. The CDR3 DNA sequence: TGTGCCAGCAGCGCCACCGGGACAGGGGGATCACCCCTCCACTTT. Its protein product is CASSATGTGGSPLHF.

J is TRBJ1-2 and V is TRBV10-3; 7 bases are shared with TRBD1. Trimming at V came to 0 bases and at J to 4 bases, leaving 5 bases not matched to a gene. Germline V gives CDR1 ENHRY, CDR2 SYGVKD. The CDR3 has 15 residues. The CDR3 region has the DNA TGTGCCATCAGTGAGTCGACAGGGCCTAGCTATGGCTACACCTTC. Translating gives CAISESTGPSYGYTF.

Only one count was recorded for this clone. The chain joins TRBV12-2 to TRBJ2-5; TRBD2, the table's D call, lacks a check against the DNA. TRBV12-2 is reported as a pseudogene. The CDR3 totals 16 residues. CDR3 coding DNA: TGTGCAAGTCGCAGACCGAAACTAGCGTCTCAAGAGACCCAGTACTTC. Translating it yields CASRRPKLASQETQYF.